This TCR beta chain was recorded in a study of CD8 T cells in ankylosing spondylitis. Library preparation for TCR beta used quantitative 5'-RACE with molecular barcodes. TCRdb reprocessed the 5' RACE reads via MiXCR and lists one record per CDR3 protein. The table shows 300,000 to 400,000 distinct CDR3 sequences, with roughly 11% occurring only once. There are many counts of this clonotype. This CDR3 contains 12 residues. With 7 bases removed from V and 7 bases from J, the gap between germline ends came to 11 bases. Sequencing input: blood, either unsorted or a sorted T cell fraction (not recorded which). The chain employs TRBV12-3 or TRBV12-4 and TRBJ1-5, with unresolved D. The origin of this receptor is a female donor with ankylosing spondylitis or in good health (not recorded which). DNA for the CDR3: TGTGCCAGCACCGGGTTAGGGCAGCCCCAGCATTTT. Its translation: CASTGLGQPQHF.